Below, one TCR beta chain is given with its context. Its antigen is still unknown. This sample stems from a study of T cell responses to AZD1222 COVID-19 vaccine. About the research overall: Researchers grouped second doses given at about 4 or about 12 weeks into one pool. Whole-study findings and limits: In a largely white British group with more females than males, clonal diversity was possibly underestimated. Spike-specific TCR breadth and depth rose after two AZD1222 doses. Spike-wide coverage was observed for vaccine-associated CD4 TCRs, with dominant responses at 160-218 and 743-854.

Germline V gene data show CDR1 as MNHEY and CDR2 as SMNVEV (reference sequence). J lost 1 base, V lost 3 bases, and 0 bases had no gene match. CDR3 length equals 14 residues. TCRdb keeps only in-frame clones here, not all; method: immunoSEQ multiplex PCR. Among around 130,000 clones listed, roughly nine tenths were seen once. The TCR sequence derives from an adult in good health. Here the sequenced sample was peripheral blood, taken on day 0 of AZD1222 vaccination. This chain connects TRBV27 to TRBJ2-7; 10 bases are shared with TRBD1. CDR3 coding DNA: TGTGCCAGCAGTTTGGGACAGGGGTCCTACGAGCAGTACTTC. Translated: CASSLGQGSYEQYF.